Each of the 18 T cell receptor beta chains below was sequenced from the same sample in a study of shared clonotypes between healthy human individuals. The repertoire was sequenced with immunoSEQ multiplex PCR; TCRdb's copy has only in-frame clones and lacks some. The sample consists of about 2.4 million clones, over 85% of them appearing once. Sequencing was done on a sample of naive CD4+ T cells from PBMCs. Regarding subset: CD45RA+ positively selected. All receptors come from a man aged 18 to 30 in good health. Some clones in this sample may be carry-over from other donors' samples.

The CDR3 protein is CASSPGSGGSTDTQYF. The CDR3 DNA follows: TGTGCCAGCAGCCCTGGCTCCGGAGGGAGCACAGATACGCAGTATTTT. The J gene is TRBJ2-3, the V gene TRBV11-3; possible D gene TRBD2, 6 bases. Germline CDR1 is SGHNT and CDR2 is YENEEA. V lost 5 bases, J lost 0 bases, and 15 bases lay in between. The CDR3 totals 16 residues.

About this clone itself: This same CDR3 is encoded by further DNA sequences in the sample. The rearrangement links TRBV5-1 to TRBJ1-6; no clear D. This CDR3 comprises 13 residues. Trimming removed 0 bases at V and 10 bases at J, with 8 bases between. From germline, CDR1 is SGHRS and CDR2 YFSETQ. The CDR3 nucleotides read TGCGCCAGCAGCTTGGCAGGTCGATCACCCCTCCACTTT. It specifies CASSLAGRSPLHF. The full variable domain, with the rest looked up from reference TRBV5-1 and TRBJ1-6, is KAGVTQTPRYLIKTRGQQVTLSCSPISGHRSVSWYQQTPGQGLQFLFEYFSETQRNKGNFPGRFSGRQFSNSRSEMNVSTLELGDSALYLCASSLAGRSPLHFGNGTRLTVT.

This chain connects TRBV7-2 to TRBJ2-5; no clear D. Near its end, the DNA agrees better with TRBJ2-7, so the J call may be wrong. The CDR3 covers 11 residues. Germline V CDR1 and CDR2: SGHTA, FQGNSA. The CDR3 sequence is CASSSTNEQYF. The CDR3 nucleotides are TGTGCCAGCAGCTCGACAAACGAGCAGTACTTC.

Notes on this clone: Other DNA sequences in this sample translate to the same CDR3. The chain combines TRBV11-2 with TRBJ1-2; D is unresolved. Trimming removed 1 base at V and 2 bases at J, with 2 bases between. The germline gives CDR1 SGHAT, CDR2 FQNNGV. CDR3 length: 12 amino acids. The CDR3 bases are TGTGCCAGCAGCTTAGCCAACTATGGCTACACCTTC. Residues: CASSLANYGYTF.

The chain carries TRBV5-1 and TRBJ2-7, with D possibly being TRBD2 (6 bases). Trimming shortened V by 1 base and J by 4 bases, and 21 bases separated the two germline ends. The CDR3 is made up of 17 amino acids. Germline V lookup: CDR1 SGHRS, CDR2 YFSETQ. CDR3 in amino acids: CASSLRSSGLPGYEQYF. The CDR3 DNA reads TGCGCCAGCAGCTTGAGGTCTTCGGGACTCCCGGGATACGAGCAGTACTTC.

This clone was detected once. Here the CDR3 DNA reads TGTGCCAGCAGTTATTATATTTCCTACGAGCAGTACTTC. Protein product: CASSYYISYEQYF. The V and J genes are TRBV6-1 and TRBJ2-7; D unclear. The length of the CDR3 is 13 residues. CDR1 and CDR2 from the germline V gene are MNHNS and SASEGT. V was clipped by 5 bases and J by 1 base, with 9 bases between them.

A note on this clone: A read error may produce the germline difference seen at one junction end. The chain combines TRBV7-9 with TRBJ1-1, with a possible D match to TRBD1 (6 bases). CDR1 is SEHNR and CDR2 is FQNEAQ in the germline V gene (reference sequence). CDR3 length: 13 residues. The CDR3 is CASTLGGQTEAFF. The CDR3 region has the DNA TGTGCCAGCACCTTAGGGGGGCAGACTGAAGCTTTCTTT. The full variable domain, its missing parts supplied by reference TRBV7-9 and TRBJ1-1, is DTGVSQNPRHKITKRGQNVTFRCDPISEHNRLYWYRQTLGQGPEFLTYFQNEAQLEKSRLLSDRFSAERPKGSFSTLEIQRTEQGDSAMYLCASTLGGQTEAFFGQGTRLTVV.

The CDR3 region has the DNA TGTGCCAGCTCACCACTCCGGACGGAGTATGGCTACACCTTC. This codes for CASSPLRTEYGYTF. This chain uses TRBV18 with TRBJ1-2; D not resolved. The V and J ends lost 1 base and 5 bases respectively, with 11 bases between them. Germline V gives CDR1 KGHSH, CDR2 LQKENI. The CDR3 is 14 amino acids.

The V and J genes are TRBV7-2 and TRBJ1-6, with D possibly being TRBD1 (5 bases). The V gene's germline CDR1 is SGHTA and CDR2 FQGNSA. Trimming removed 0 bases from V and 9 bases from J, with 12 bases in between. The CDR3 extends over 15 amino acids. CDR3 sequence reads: CASSLAGDVGSPLHF. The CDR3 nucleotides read TGTGCCAGCAGCTTAGCGGGGGACGTGGGTTCACCCCTCCACTTT.

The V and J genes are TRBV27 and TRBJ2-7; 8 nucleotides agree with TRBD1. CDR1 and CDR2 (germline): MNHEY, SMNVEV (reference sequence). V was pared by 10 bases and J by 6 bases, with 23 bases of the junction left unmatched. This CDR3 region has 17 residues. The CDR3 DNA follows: TGTGCCACGCAGGCAGGGGGCGGATGGGCCGGCCTGGGCGAGCAGTACTTC. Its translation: CATQAGGGWAGLGEQYF.

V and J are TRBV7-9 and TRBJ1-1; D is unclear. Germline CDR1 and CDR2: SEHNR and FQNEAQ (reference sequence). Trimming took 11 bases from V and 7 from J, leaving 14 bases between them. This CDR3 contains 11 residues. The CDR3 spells CACFREGEAFF. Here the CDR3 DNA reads TGTGCCTGCTTTCGGGAGGGTGAAGCTTTCTTT.

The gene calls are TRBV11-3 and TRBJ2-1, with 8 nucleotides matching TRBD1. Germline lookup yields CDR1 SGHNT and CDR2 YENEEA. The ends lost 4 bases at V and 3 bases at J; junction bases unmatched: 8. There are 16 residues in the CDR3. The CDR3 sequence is CASSSSTGVNYNEQFF. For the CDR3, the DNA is TGTGCCAGCAGCTCCTCGACAGGGGTAAACTACAATGAGCAGTTCTTC.

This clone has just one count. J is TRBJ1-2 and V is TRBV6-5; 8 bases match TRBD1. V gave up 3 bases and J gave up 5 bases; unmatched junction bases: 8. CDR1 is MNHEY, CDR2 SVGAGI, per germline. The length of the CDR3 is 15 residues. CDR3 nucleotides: TGTGCCAGCAGTTATACAGGGGGAGCTTGGTATGGCTACACCTTC. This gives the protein CASSYTGGAWYGYTF.

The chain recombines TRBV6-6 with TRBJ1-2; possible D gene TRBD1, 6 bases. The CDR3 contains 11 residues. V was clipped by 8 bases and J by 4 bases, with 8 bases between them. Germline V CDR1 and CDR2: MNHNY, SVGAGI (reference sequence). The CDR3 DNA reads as TGTGCCAGCGGGGGGCTCTATGGCTACACCTTC. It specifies CASGGLYGYTF.

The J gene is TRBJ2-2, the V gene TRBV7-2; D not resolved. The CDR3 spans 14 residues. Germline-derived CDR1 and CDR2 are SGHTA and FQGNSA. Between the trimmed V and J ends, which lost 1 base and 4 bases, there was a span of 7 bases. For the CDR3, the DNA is TGTGCCAGCAGCTTAGAAACGGTCACCGGGGAGCTGTTTTTT. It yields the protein CASSLETVTGELFF.

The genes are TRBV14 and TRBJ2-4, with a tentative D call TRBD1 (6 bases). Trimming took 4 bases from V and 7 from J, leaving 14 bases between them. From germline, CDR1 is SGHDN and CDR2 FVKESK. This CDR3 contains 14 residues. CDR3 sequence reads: CASSLQGGRNIQYF. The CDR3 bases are TGTGCCAGCAGCCTACAGGGTGGTCGGAACATTCAGTACTTC.

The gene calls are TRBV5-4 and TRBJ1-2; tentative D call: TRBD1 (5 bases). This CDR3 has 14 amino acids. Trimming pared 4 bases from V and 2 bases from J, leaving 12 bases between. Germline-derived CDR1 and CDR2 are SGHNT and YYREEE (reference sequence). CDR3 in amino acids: CASSGGRPNYGYTF. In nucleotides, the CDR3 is TGTGCCAGCAGCGGGGGACGGCCAAACTATGGCTACACCTTC.

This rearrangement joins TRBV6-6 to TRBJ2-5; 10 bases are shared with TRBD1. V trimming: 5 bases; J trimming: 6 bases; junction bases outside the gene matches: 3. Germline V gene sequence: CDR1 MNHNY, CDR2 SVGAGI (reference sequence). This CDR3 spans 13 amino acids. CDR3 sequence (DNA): TGTGCCAGCAGTGACAGGGGGCGGCAGACCCAGTACTTC. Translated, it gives CASSDRGRQTQYF.